The 27 T cell receptor beta chains presented below share a single source sample, sequenced in a study of blood T cell repertoires in COVID-19. Using immunoSEQ multiplex PCR, the repertoire was profiled, and TCRdb retains in-frame clones only, with some absent. Of roughly 54,000 clones in the sample, about 89% were seen once. Sequencing used peripheral blood. All receptors derive from a woman aged 55-75 years with active or convalescent COVID-19.

This rearrangement joins TRBV19 to TRBJ1-2; 11 bases fit TRBD1. V lost 4 bases to trimming and J lost 4 bases; unmatched junction nucleotides: 5. From germline, CDR1 is LNHDA and CDR2 SQIVND (reference sequence). This CDR3 is 15 amino acids long. CDR3: CASSTPGQGGYGYTF. The CDR3 DNA sequence: TGTGCCAGTAGTACTCCGGGACAGGGGGGCTATGGCTACACCTTC. Combining the CDR3 with reference TRBV19 and TRBJ1-2 gives the whole variable domain DGGITQSPKYLFRKEGQNVTLSCEQNLNHDAMYWYRQDPGQGLRLIYYSQIVNDFQKGDIAEGYSVSREKKESFPLTVTSAQKNPTAFYLCASSTPGQGGYGYTFGSGTRLTVV.

The chain carries TRBV19 and TRBJ1-4; 7 bases fit TRBD1. In germline, CDR1 is LNHDA, CDR2 SQIVND (reference sequence). The CDR3 spans 15 residues. The trim removed 5 bases at V and 4 bases at J, leaving 7 bases unmatched. The CDR3 reads CASSSTGTVNEKLFF. In DNA, the CDR3 is TGTGCCAGTAGTTCTACCGGGACAGTTAATGAAAAACTGTTTTTT.

The table lists this clone with a count of one. The chain links TRBV3-1 (or the pseudogene TRBV3-2) to TRBJ1-5; D is perhaps TRBD1 (5 bases). The CDR3 length is 14 residues. V was trimmed by 4 bases and J by 7 bases, leaving 14 bases between them. CDR1 LGHDT and CDR2 YNNKEL come from the germline V gene (reference sequence). The CDR3 region is CASSLTGSSQPQHF. The CDR3 coding sequence is TGTGCCAGCAGCCTTACAGGAAGTAGCCAGCCCCAGCATTTT.

V usage is TRBV15 and J usage is TRBJ1-3; D gene ambiguous. V lost 0 bases and J lost 6, with 9 bases in between. The CDR3 is 14 amino acids. Germline assignment: CDR1 LNHNV and CDR2 YYDKDF (reference sequence). This CDR3 reads CATSRDLSENTIYF. The CDR3 DNA sequence: TGTGCCACCAGCAGAGATCTCAGCGAAAACACCATATATTTT.

The chain carries TRBV5-1 and TRBJ2-3; tentatively, D is TRBD2 (5 bases). Germline V gene data show CDR1 as SGHRS and CDR2 as YFSETQ. This CDR3 has 15 amino acids. V lost 0 bases and J lost 5, with 13 bases in between. The CDR3 nucleotides read TGCGCCAGCAGCTTGGTGCGGGCCCCCGAAGATACGCAGTATTTT. It specifies CASSLVRAPEDTQYF.

Only a few counts were recorded for this clone. The chain recombines TRBV7-2 with TRBJ2-2; D is unclear. V was shortened by 1 base and J by 5 bases, with 11 bases between the two germline ends. Per the germline V gene, CDR1 is SGHTA and CDR2 is FQGNSA. CDR3 length: 15 residues. CDR3 DNA: TGTGCCAGCAGCTTAGAAACTGTTCCTACCGGGGAGCTGTTTTTT. Protein product: CASSLETVPTGELFF.

The V call is TRBV4-1, the J call TRBJ1-1; D is unresolved. The CDR3 is made up of 14 amino acids. V lost 5 bases, J lost 0 bases, and 10 bases lay in between. Per germline, CDR1 MGHRA and CDR2 YSYEKL. The CDR3 region has the DNA TGCGCCAGCAGCGCGAGGTGGGTGAACACTGAAGCTTTCTTT. Translation: CASSARWVNTEAFF.

The CDR3 spells CSVGTRTGGEQFF. In DNA form, the CDR3 reads TGCAGCGTTGGGACTAGGACCGGCGGTGAGCAGTTCTTC. The rearrangement uses TRBV29-1 and TRBJ2-1, with TRBD2 matching over 7 bases. This CDR3 has 13 amino acids. The germline gives CDR1 SQVTM, CDR2 ANQGSEA. Losses at the gene ends were 4 bases for V and 9 bases for J; bases not matched to a gene: 9.

This rearrangement joins TRBV5-1 to TRBJ2-5, with 8 bases lining up with TRBD1. The CDR3 contains 14 residues. The germline V gene has CDR1 SGHRS and CDR2 YFSETQ. V shed 0 bases, J shed 5 bases, and the junction held 3 bases outside the gene matches. The CDR3 bases are TGCGCCAGCAGCTTGGCAGGGGGCTACGAGACCCAGTACTTC. Protein sequence: CASSLAGGYETQYF.

The chain uses TRBV30 and TRBJ1-1, with D perhaps TRBD1 (5 bases). The CDR3 runs 16 residues. Germline V gives CDR1 GTSNPN, CDR2 SVGIG (reference sequence). V dropped 3 bases and J dropped 2 bases, with 19 bases sitting between them. The CDR3 region has the DNA TGTGCCTGGAGGCGGGGGTTGGATTCGTTTAACACTGAAGCTTTCTTT. Residues: CAWRRGLDSFNTEAFF.

The chain has TRBV3-1 (or the pseudogene TRBV3-2) and TRBJ2-5, with a weak D call TRBD2 (6 bases). Trimming stripped 6 bases from V and 7 bases from J, with 21 bases between. The CDR3 sequence is 15 residues long. The germline V gene has CDR1 LGHDT and CDR2 YNNKEL (reference sequence). The CDR3 spells CASSRPDGMGGTQYF. CDR3 nucleotides: TGTGCCAGCAGTCGCCCCGACGGGATGGGGGGGACCCAGTACTTC.

The chain has TRBV30 and TRBJ1-5; the D gene is possibly TRBD1 (5 bases). This CDR3 spans 14 amino acids. Germline-derived CDR1 and CDR2 are GTSNPN and SVGIG (reference sequence). V was clipped by 0 bases and J by 4 bases, with 10 bases between them. The CDR3, as DNA: TGTGCCTGGAGTGTAGGGGTGGGGAATCAGCCCCAGCATTTT. It encodes CAWSVGVGNQPQHF. Based on the CDR3 plus reference TRBV30 and TRBJ1-5, the full variable domain is SQTIHQWPATLVQPVGSPLSLECTVEGTSNPNLYWYRQAAGRGLQLLFYSVGIGQISSEVPQNLSASRPQDRQFILSSKKLLLSDSGFYLCAWSVGVGNQPQHFGDGTRLSIL.

The gene calls are TRBV5-1 and TRBJ1-5, with 8 bases lining up with TRBD1. Germline CDR1 and CDR2: SGHRS and YFSETQ. V was pared by 4 bases and J by 0 bases, with 3 bases of the junction left unmatched. CDR3 length: 15 amino acids. The CDR3 is CASSLTGVSNQPQHF. The CDR3 DNA follows: TGCGCCAGCAGCCTGACAGGGGTTAGCAATCAGCCCCAGCATTTT.

The CDR3 is CASSRPGQGNYGYTF. The CDR3 DNA follows: TGTGCCAGCAGTCGACCGGGACAGGGGAACTATGGCTACACCTTC. The J gene is TRBJ1-2, the V gene TRBV6-5, with 10 nucleotides matching TRBD1. The CDR3 contains 15 residues. Germline assignment: CDR1 MNHEY and CDR2 SVGAGI. V was pared by 5 bases and J by 2 bases, with 5 bases of the junction left unmatched.

V is TRBV2 and J is TRBJ1-1, with a tentative D call TRBD1 (6 bases). This CDR3 is 14 amino acids long. Germline V gene lookup returns CDR1 SNHLY and CDR2 FYNNEI. V lost 1 base, J lost 3 bases, and 9 bases lay in between. CDR3 DNA: TGTGCCAGCAGTGAAGACAGGGCCGACACTGAAGCTTTCTTT. Its translation is CASSEDRADTEAFF. Drawing the rest from reference TRBV2 and TRBJ1-1, the complete variable domain is EPEVTQTPSHQVTQMGQEVILRCVPISNHLYFYWYRQILGQKVEFLVSFYNNEISEKSEIFDDQFSVERPDGSNFTLKIRSTKLEDSAMYFCASSEDRADTEAFFGQGTRLTVV.

The V gene is TRBV25-1, the J gene TRBJ1-2, with 9 bases aligning to TRBD1. This CDR3 comprises 16 residues. Per the germline V gene, CDR1 is MGHDK and CDR2 is SYGVNS. With 1 base clipped from V and 2 bases from J, the junction kept 5 bases outside the gene matches. CDR3 in DNA: TGTGCCAGCAGTGAATCTTCGGGACAGGGCAACTATGGCTACACCTTC. Residues: CASSESSGQGNYGYTF.

This clone was counted only a few times. J is TRBJ1-1 and V is TRBV5-1, with no clear D. Trimming stripped 2 bases from V and 0 bases from J, with 2 bases between. CDR1 is SGHRS and CDR2 is YFSETQ in the germline V gene. This CDR3 has 12 amino acids. The CDR3: CASSFLNTEAFF. DNA for the CDR3: TGCGCCAGCAGCTTCTTGAACACTGAAGCTTTCTTT.

The V gene is TRBV19, the J gene TRBJ2-2; 11 positions match TRBD2. The CDR3 contains 14 residues. Germline CDR1 and CDR2: LNHDA and SQIVND (reference sequence). The V and J ends lost 7 bases and 5 bases, in that order; junction bases with no gene match: 3. The CDR3 loop is CASTLAGGTGELFF. CDR3 coding DNA: TGTGCCAGTACGCTAGCGGGAGGAACCGGGGAGCTGTTTTTT.

The chain is built from TRBV27 and TRBJ1-5, with 8 bases identical to TRBD1. The CDR3 is 17 amino acids. Germline V gene lookup returns CDR1 MNHEY and CDR2 SMNVEV (reference sequence). Trimming cost V 6 bases and J 4 bases; bases outside gene matches: 14. The chain's CDR3 is CASSRRYGTGYNQPQHF. The CDR3 nucleotides are TGTGCCAGCAGCCGCCGGTATGGGACAGGTTATAATCAGCCCCAGCATTTT.

This clone was seen a single time. The rearrangement uses TRBV5-5 and TRBJ2-5, with TRBD1 matching over 11 bases. V was pared by 4 bases and J by 5 bases, with 4 bases of the junction left unmatched. CDR1 is SGHKS and CDR2 is YYEKEE in the germline V gene (reference sequence). The CDR3 has 14 residues. This chain's CDR3 is CASSQGQGVETQYF. The CDR3 DNA reads TGTGCCAGCAGCCAGGGACAGGGGGTGGAGACCCAGTACTTC.

The gene calls are TRBV4-2 and TRBJ2-3, with 9 bases aligning to TRBD1. CDR3 size: 16 residues. After removal of 2 bases from V and 5 bases from J, the junction contained 8 bases not matched to a gene. Germline V gene data show CDR1 as LGHNA and CDR2 as YNFKEQ. The CDR3 DNA reads as TGTGCCAGCAGCCAACCGGGACAGGGTTTTGGAGATACGCAGTATTTT. Its protein product is CASSQPGQGFGDTQYF.

The gene calls are TRBV6-5 and TRBJ1-2; D not certain. The germline CDR1 and CDR2 sequences are MNHEY and SVGAGI. Between the trimmed V and J ends, which lost 2 bases and 2 bases, there was a span of 6 bases. CDR3 length: 13 residues. The CDR3 DNA reads as TGTGCCAGCAGTTACGGGCAAAACTATGGCTACACCTTC. Translation: CASSYGQNYGYTF.

The V gene is TRBV29-1, the J gene TRBJ2-6, with 8 bases that match TRBD2. The junction had 9 bases not matched to a gene; V was cut back by 4 bases and J by 7 bases. The CDR3 runs to 15 residues. Germline V gene data show CDR1 as SQVTM and CDR2 as ANQGSEA. CDR3 coding DNA: TGCAGCGTTGTTCTGAGCGGGAGTTTCGCCAACGTCCTGACTTTC. Its translation is CSVVLSGSFANVLTF. Full variable domain (outside the CDR3, taken from reference TRBV29-1 and TRBJ2-6): SAVISQKPSRDICQRGTSLTIQCQVDSQVTMMFWYRQQPGQSLTLIATANQGSEATYESGFVIDKFPISRPNLTFSTLTVSNMSPEDSSIYLCSVVLSGSFANVLTFGAGSRLTVL.

The genes are TRBV5-8 and TRBJ2-1; 10 bases agree with TRBD1. Germline assignment: CDR1 SGHTS and CDR2 YDEGEE. The CDR3 has 15 amino acids. Trimming cost V 2 bases and J 9 bases; bases outside gene matches: 8. The CDR3 region is CASSLDRGLLGEQFF. CDR3 nucleotides: TGTGCCAGCAGCTTAGACAGGGGGCTATTGGGTGAGCAGTTCTTC.

This sequence joins TRBV2 and TRBJ1-5; the D gene is possibly TRBD1 (5 bases). The CDR3 loop spans 15 amino acids. V lost 1 base to trimming and J lost 7 bases, with 14 bases between them. Germline V gene lookup returns CDR1 SNHLY and CDR2 FYNNEI. The CDR3 DNA follows: TGTGCCAGCAGTGAAGTTCCAGGGAAGGGACAGCCCCAGCATTTT. Residues: CASSEVPGKGQPQHF. The variable domain in full, with the rest retrieved from reference TRBV2 and TRBJ1-5, is EPEVTQTPSHQVTQMGQEVILRCVPISNHLYFYWYRQILGQKVEFLVSFYNNEISEKSEIFDDQFSVERPDGSNFTLKIRSTKLEDSAMYFCASSEVPGKGQPQHFGDGTRLSIL.

This clone was seen a few times. V is TRBV10-3 and J is TRBJ1-5; TRBD1 agrees at 11 bases. The CDR3 has 16 amino acids. J was trimmed by 7 bases and V by 3 bases; bases with no gene match: 8. CDR1 ENHRY and CDR2 SYGVKD come from the germline V gene. CDR3 in amino acids: CAISDFGQGARQPQHF. Here the CDR3 DNA reads TGTGCCATCAGTGATTTTGGACAGGGGGCGCGACAGCCCCAGCATTTT.

This clone has a single count. The chain is built from TRBV29-1 and TRBJ1-1; D might be TRBD1 (6 bases). The CDR3 has 11 amino acids. CDR1 and CDR2 from the germline V gene are SQVTM and ANQGSEA. V dropped 7 bases and J dropped 9 bases, with 15 bases sitting between them. The DNA of the CDR3 is TGCAGCGCGGGGAGGGGGTCGAAAGCTTTCTTT. Translated, it gives CSAGRGSKAFF.